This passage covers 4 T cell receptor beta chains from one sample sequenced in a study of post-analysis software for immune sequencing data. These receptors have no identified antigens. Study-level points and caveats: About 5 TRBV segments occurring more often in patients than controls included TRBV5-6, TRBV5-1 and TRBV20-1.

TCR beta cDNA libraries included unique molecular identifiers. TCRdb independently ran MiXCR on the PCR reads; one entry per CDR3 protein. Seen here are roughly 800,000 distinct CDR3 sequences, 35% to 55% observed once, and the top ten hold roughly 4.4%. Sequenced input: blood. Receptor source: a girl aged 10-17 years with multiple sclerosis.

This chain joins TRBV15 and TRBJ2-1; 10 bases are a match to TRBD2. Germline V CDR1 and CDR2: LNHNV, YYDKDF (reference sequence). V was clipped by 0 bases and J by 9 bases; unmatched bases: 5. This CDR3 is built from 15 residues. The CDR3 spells CATSRDRTSGVEQFF. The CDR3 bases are TGTGCCACCAGCAGAGACCGAACTAGCGGGGTTGAGCAGTTCTTC.

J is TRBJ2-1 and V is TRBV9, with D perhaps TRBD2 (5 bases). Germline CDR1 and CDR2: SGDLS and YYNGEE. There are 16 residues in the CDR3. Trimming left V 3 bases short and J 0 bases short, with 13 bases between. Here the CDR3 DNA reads TGTGCCAGCAGCGGACGGGGTACCACCTCCTACAATGAGCAGTTCTTC. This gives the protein CASSGRGTTSYNEQFF.

Here the CDR3 reads CASSFSGGSSYEQYF. CDR3 nucleotides: TGCGCCAGCAGCTTCTCGGGCGGGAGCTCCTACGAGCAGTACTTC. The chain is built from TRBV5-1 and TRBJ2-7; 7 bases fit TRBD2. This CDR3 contains 15 residues. Germline CDR1 is SGHRS and CDR2 is YFSETQ. Trimming cost V 2 bases and J 0 bases; bases outside gene matches: 5.

CDR3 sequence reads: CSARWDSSYEQYF. CDR3 DNA: TGCAGTGCTAGATGGGACAGCTCCTACGAGCAGTACTTC. This chain uses TRBV20-1 with TRBJ2-7; TRBD1 aligns across 7 bases. V trimming: 2 bases; J trimming: 0 bases; junction bases outside the gene matches: 1. Germline CDR1 DFQATT, CDR2 SNEGSKA (reference sequence). The CDR3 totals 13 residues.